This TCR beta chain appears in the sequencing data of a study of Ad26.COV2.S vaccination and SARS-CoV-2 variants. Study-wide results and limits: The TCR-based breadth and depth measures might underestimate overall T cell responses. While placebo recipients had lower spike-specific TCR breadth, vaccine recipients had more. Recipients of vaccine and of placebo showed similar breadth of their non-spike TCR repertoires.

Regarding this clone: Its matching antigen is unknown.

This table comes from immunoSEQ multiplex PCR, and its TCRdb copy is limited to in-frame clones, with some not included. There are 350,000 to 450,000 clones in the sample; roughly nine tenths occur only once, and under 4% lies in the top ten. V dropped 11 bases and J dropped 1; count of bases not matched to a gene: 9. This CDR3 spans 14 amino acids. CDR1 is LGHDT, CDR2 YNNKEL, per germline (reference sequence). This clonotype originated in a human donor who had recovered from COVID-19. This sample comprised peripheral blood, obtained after recovery from COVID-19. This rearrangement joins TRBV3-1 (or the pseudogene TRBV3-2) to TRBJ1-1, with 8 bases identical to TRBD1. The DNA of the CDR3 is TGTGCCTCCTGGGACAGGAGTACGAACACTGAAGCTTTCTTT. Translated: CASWDRSTNTEAFF.